The 21 T cell receptor beta chains listed next were all sequenced from one sample in a study of blood T cell repertoires in COVID-19. Libraries were prepared by immunoSEQ multiplex PCR; TCRdb keeps only in-frame clonotypes and omits some of them. The table includes approximately 66,000 clones, about 88% detected once. Sample: peripheral blood. The receptor set was obtained from a woman between 45 and 60 years old with active or convalescent COVID-19.

The chain joins TRBV27 to TRBJ2-1; maybe TRBD1 (5 bases). The CDR3 has 16 amino acids. Germline CDR1 reads MNHEY; CDR2 reads SMNVEV (reference sequence). The V end lost 5 bases, the J end lost 0 bases, and 14 bases lay between the germline ends. CDR3 DNA: TGTGCCAGCAGTCCCCTCGGACACAGCTCCTACAATGAGCAGTTCTTC. It translates to CASSPLGHSSYNEQFF.

The chain couples TRBV27 to TRBJ1-2; 8 positions agree with TRBD1. The germline V gene has CDR1 MNHEY and CDR2 SMNVEV (reference sequence). The CDR3 contains 13 residues. The V segment lost 6 bases and the J segment 2 bases; nucleotides outside the gene matches: 2. CDR3 in amino acids: CASRSGGNYGYTF. DNA for the CDR3: TGTGCCAGCAGATCAGGGGGCAACTATGGCTACACCTTC.

This clone was seen once. The chain joins TRBV5-5 to TRBJ2-7; D possibly corresponds to TRBD2 (5 bases). V was trimmed by 5 bases and J by 3 bases, leaving 9 bases between them. The CDR3 spans 12 residues. The germline gives CDR1 SGHKS, CDR2 YYEKEE (reference sequence). The CDR3 bases are TGTGCCAGCAGGCGGGCATTCTACGAGCAGTACTTC. It yields the protein CASRRAFYEQYF.

This chain connects TRBV2 to TRBJ1-1, with a tentative D call TRBD1 (6 bases). The CDR3 is 13 amino acids. Trimming cost V 8 bases and J 1 base, with 11 bases left between them. Germline V gene sequence: CDR1 SNHLY, CDR2 FYNNEI. This chain's CDR3 is CASSGQWNTEAFF. CDR3 DNA sequence: TGTGCCAGCTCCGGACAGTGGAACACTGAAGCTTTCTTT.

The chain carries TRBV27 and TRBJ2-6; D not resolved. This CDR3 has 14 residues. V gave up 6 bases and J gave up 0 bases, with 6 bases separating them. Germline loops: CDR1 MNHEY, CDR2 SMNVEV (reference sequence). The CDR3 reads CASSYTSGANVLTF. The CDR3 DNA sequence: TGTGCCAGCAGCTATACCTCTGGGGCCAACGTCCTGACTTTC.

In its sample, this clone was seen once. V and J are TRBV9 and TRBJ2-1; 13 bases fit TRBD2. The V gene's germline CDR1 is SGDLS and CDR2 YYNGEE. With V trimmed by 3 bases and J by 8 bases, 5 bases remained unmatched. The length of the CDR3 is 15 residues. CDR3 amino acids: CASSGLAGGTYEQFF. CDR3 sequence (DNA): TGTGCCAGCAGCGGACTAGCGGGAGGTACATATGAGCAGTTCTTC.

V is TRBV18 and J is TRBJ2-7, with 12 bases lining up with TRBD2. After removal of 0 bases from V and 4 bases from J, the junction contained 7 bases not matched to a gene. The CDR3 consists of 17 residues. Germline lookup yields CDR1 KGHSH and CDR2 LQKENI. The CDR3 DNA follows: TGTGCCAGCTCACCACCTAACCGACTAGCGGGAGCTTACGAGCAGTACTTC. Translation gives CASSPPNRLAGAYEQYF. The variable domain in full, completed from reference TRBV18 and TRBJ2-7, reads NAGVMQNPRHLVRRRGQEARLRCSPMKGHSHVYWYRQLPEEGLKFMVYLQKENIIDESGMPKERFSAEFPKEGPSILRIQQVVRGDSAAYFCASSPPNRLAGAYEQYFGPGTRLTVT.

V usage is TRBV5-8 and J usage is TRBJ2-2; D remains unclear. Germline lookup yields CDR1 SGHTS and CDR2 YDEGEE. This CDR3 comprises 15 residues. V was clipped by 0 bases and J by 6 bases, with 12 bases between them. CDR3 coding DNA: TGTGCCAGCAGCTTGGGTGGAGCATGGTCCGGGGAGCTGTTTTTT. This translates into CASSLGGAWSGELFF.

The chain is built from TRBV27 and TRBJ2-3; no definite D call. V was shortened by 5 bases and J by 6 bases, with 24 bases between the two germline ends. This CDR3 contains 17 residues. Germline V CDR1 and CDR2: MNHEY, SMNVEV (reference sequence). The CDR3: CASSPSGASTTRDTQYF. In nucleotides, the CDR3 is TGTGCCAGCAGTCCCTCGGGTGCGTCAACTACCCGGGATACGCAGTATTTT.

The chain joins TRBV27 to TRBJ1-5; 12 bases match TRBD1. The CDR3 is 20 residues long. The V gene end was trimmed by 1 base and the J gene end by 1 base; junction bases not matched to a gene: 11. Germline CDR1 MNHEY, CDR2 SMNVEV (reference sequence). CDR3: CASSLWPPGTGGQSNQPQHF. CDR3 nucleotides: TGTGCCAGCAGTTTATGGCCCCCCGGGACAGGGGGCCAGAGCAATCAGCCCCAGCATTTT.

This chain joins TRBV29-1 and TRBJ1-2, with D perhaps matching TRBD1 (6 bases). V dropped 1 base and J dropped 9 bases, with 21 bases sitting between them. Per the germline V gene, CDR1 is SQVTM and CDR2 is ANQGSEA. CDR3 length: 15 residues. CDR3 sequence (DNA): TGCAGCGTTGAAGGTACAGGGTTCCCACGCTGGAGCTACACCTTC. Residues: CSVEGTGFPRWSYTF.

The chain combines TRBV10-3 with TRBJ1-1, with 7 positions matching TRBD1. This CDR3 spans 18 amino acids. Trimming removed 4 bases from V and 0 bases from J; junction bases left unmatched: 14. The germline V gene has CDR1 ENHRY and CDR2 SYGVKD. CDR3 residues: CAISGPSRDSGMNTEAFF. The CDR3 DNA is TGTGCCATCAGTGGCCCCTCCCGGGACAGCGGAATGAACACTGAAGCTTTCTTT.

The chain links TRBV6-1 to TRBJ2-7; D call uncertain. The germline V gene encodes CDR1 MNHNS and CDR2 SASEGT. The CDR3 is 14 amino acids. Trimming removed 2 bases from V and 2 bases from J, with 10 bases in between. As DNA, the CDR3 is TGTGCCAGCAGTGAATTAGCCGTTGCCTACGAGCAGTACTTC. Protein: CASSELAVAYEQYF.

This clone came up once. The chain has TRBV7-2 and TRBJ2-4; 9 bases match TRBD2. The CDR3 consists of 14 residues. The trim removed 5 bases at V and 8 bases at J, leaving 7 bases unmatched. CDR1 is SGHTA and CDR2 is FQGNSA in the germline V gene. The chain's CDR3 is CASSPGTSNHIQYF. CDR3 bases: TGTGCCAGCAGCCCCGGGACTAGCAACCACATTCAGTACTTC.

The rearrangement links TRBV19 to TRBJ2-3, with 7 bases lining up with TRBD1. The CDR3 length is 16 residues. Per the germline V gene, CDR1 is LNHDA and CDR2 is SQIVND (reference sequence). J lost 0 bases, V lost 5 bases, and 8 bases had no gene match. The CDR3 spells CASSVNRGSSTDTQYF. DNA of the CDR3: TGTGCCAGTAGTGTTAACAGGGGATCTAGCACAGATACGCAGTATTTT.

This sequence joins TRBV5-6 and TRBJ2-4; no definite D call. CDR1 and CDR2 from the germline V gene are SGHDT and YYEEEE. There are 12 residues in the CDR3. The ends were cut back, 4 bases at V and 6 bases at J, with 8 bases in the middle. The CDR3 sequence is CASSLNRNIQYF. The CDR3 DNA sequence: TGTGCCAGCAGCCTCAACAGAAACATTCAGTACTTC.

This clone was counted a few times. This chain uses TRBV7-9 with TRBJ1-5; 7 nucleotides match TRBD1. V was clipped by 1 base and J by 2 bases; unmatched bases: 5. The CDR3 is 16 residues long. Germline assignment: CDR1 SEHNR and CDR2 FQNEAQ (reference sequence). DNA for the CDR3: TGTGCCAGCAGCTTAGACTACAGGGGCGGCAATCAGCCCCAGCATTTT. Translating gives CASSLDYRGGNQPQHF.

CDR3 region: CASSPWEGTYEQYF. CDR3 DNA: TGTGCCAGCAGCCCCTGGGAGGGGACCTACGAGCAGTACTTC. The gene calls are TRBV27 and TRBJ2-7; 7 positions agree with TRBD2. J lost 2 bases, V lost 6 bases, and 7 bases had no gene match. This CDR3 is 14 amino acids long. From germline, CDR1 is MNHEY and CDR2 SMNVEV (reference sequence).

The chain couples TRBV19 to TRBJ2-3, with 8 positions matching TRBD2. The length of the CDR3 is 18 residues. CDR1 and CDR2 (germline): LNHDA, SQIVND (reference sequence). V shed 3 bases and J 1 base; nucleotides not matched to a gene: 12. The CDR3 sequence is CASSIYREGRRGTDTQYF. Written as DNA, the CDR3 is TGTGCCAGTAGTATTTATCGGGAGGGGCGCAGGGGCACAGATACGCAGTATTTT.

The chain carries TRBV9 and TRBJ2-1, with 13 bases matching TRBD2. V gave up 4 bases and J gave up 8 bases; unmatched junction bases: 6. The CDR3 extends over 15 amino acids. CDR1 and CDR2 from the germline V gene are SGDLS and YYNGEE. CDR3 sequence (DNA): TGTGCCAGCAGCCCAAGACTAGCGGGAGGATATGAGCAGTTCTTC. Translation: CASSPRLAGGYEQFF.

The rearrangement joins TRBV5-1 to TRBJ2-2; D is ambiguous. Between the trimmed V and J ends, which lost 5 bases and 0 bases, there was a span of 17 bases. The CDR3 consists of 17 residues. Germline assignment: CDR1 SGHRS and CDR2 YFSETQ. The CDR3 reads CASRVLASVPNTGELFF. As DNA, the CDR3 is TGCGCCAGCAGAGTGTTGGCGAGCGTACCGAACACCGGGGAGCTGTTTTTT.